The 3 T cell receptor beta chains below come from one sample, sequenced in a study of blood T cell repertoires in COVID-19. Generated by immunoSEQ multiplex PCR, the TCRdb table keeps only in-frame clones and is missing some. The sample has hundreds of thousands of clones, about nine tenths seen once. Sequencing was performed on peripheral blood. The receptors shown here come from a man aged 50-60 years with acute or convalescent COVID-19.

This chain uses TRBV5-4 with TRBJ1-1; 8 nucleotides align to TRBD1. Losses at the gene ends were 2 bases for V and 7 bases for J; bases not matched to a gene: 10. Germline values: CDR1 SGHNT, CDR2 YYREEE (reference sequence). There are 15 residues in the CDR3. CDR3 nucleotides: TGTGCCAGCAGCTTCCCAGGGGGCAAACGACTTGAAGCTTTCTTT. Amino acids: CASSFPGGKRLEAFF.

This clone appeared a single time. The chain combines TRBV5-1 with TRBJ2-2; possibly TRBD2 for D (5 bases). The germline V gene has CDR1 SGHRS and CDR2 YFSETQ. V gave up 5 bases and J gave up 5 bases, with 19 bases separating them. The CDR3 sequence is 16 residues long. CDR3 sequence: CASRWNYGGTTGELFF. CDR3 in DNA: TGCGCCAGCAGATGGAATTACGGAGGTACTACCGGGGAGCTGTTTTTT.

About this clone: The same CDR3 can be traced to other DNA sequences in this sample. The chain carries TRBV10-3 and TRBJ1-1, with D maybe TRBD1 (5 bases). CDR1 ENHRY and CDR2 SYGVKD come from the germline V gene. The length of the CDR3 is 14 residues. V was pared by 4 bases and J by 1 base, with 10 bases between. The DNA for the CDR3 is TGTGCCATCAGTGCCGGGACTGCGAACACTGAAGCTTTCTTT. Its translation is CAISAGTANTEAFF.